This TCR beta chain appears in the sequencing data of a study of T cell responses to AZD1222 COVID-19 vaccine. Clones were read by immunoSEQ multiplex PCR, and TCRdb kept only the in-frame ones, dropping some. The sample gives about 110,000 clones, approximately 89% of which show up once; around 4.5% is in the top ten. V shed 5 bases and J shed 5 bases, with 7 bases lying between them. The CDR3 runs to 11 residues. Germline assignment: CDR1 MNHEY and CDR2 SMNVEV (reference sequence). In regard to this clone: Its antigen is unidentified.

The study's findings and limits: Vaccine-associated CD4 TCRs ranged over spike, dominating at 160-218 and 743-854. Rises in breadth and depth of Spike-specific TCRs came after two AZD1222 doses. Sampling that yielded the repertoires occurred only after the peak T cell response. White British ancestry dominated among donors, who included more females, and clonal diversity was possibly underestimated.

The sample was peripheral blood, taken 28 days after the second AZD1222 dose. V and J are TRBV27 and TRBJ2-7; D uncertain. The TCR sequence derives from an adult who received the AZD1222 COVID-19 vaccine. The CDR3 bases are TGTGCCAGCAGTGGTGGGGACGAGCAGTACTTC. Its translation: CASSGGDEQYF.